The 29 T cell receptor beta chains below come from one sample, sequenced in a study of CD8 T cells in ankylosing spondylitis. TCRdb ran MiXCR on the 5' RACE reads and lists one entry per CDR3 protein. In the table there are 130,000 or so distinct CDR3 sequences, about 10% of which are singletons. Material for sequencing was blood, either unsorted or a sorted T cell fraction (not recorded which). All receptors derive from a female donor with ankylosing spondylitis or in good health (not recorded which).

This clonotype was observed at least ten times. This chain uses TRBV10-2 with TRBJ2-3; no clear D gene. This CDR3 has 11 residues. Germline assignment: CDR1 WSHSY and CDR2 SAAADI. Trimming removed 6 bases from V and 6 bases from J, with 7 bases in between. The CDR3 region has the DNA TGCGCCAGCAGAACCGGGGATACGCAGTATTTT. Encoded protein: CASRTGDTQYF.

The sample holds many counts of this clonotype. The chain couples TRBV5-5 to TRBJ1-1, with D unclear. The germline V gene has CDR1 SGHKS and CDR2 YYEKEE (reference sequence). There are 15 residues in the CDR3. Trimming took off 1 base at V and 1 base at J, with 11 bases between the two ends. The CDR3 protein is CASSLLGGKNTEAFF. Here the CDR3 DNA reads TGTGCCAGCAGCTTGCTTGGAGGAAAGAACACTGAAGCTTTCTTT.

The chain is built from TRBV2 and TRBJ2-2; 9 bases fit TRBD1. This CDR3 contains 15 residues. The V and J ends lost 6 bases and 1 base, in that order; junction bases with no gene match: 3. Germline V gene lookup returns CDR1 SNHLY and CDR2 FYNNEI. The chain's CDR3 is CASRPGQGNTGELFF. The CDR3 bases are TGTGCCAGCAGACCGGGACAGGGGAACACCGGGGAGCTGTTTTTT.

This clonotype showed up many times. This sequence joins TRBV20-1 and TRBJ1-2; 7 bases map to TRBD1. Germline V gene lookup returns CDR1 DFQATT and CDR2 SNEGSKA (reference sequence). The V segment lost 0 bases and the J segment 8 bases; nucleotides outside the gene matches: 12. CDR3 length equals 15 residues. CDR3 amino acids: CSARDETGLAPGYTF. The DNA for the CDR3 is TGCAGTGCTAGAGACGAGACAGGGTTAGCTCCCGGCTACACCTTC.

A note on this clonotype: This may be a read error, as it is one base from a much larger clone. The genes are TRBV29-1 and TRBJ2-6; D is possibly TRBD1 (5 bases). The CDR3 spans 16 residues. From germline, CDR1 is SQVTM and CDR2 ANQGSEA. CDR3 sequence: CSVGGGLLSGANVLAF. DNA for the CDR3: TGCAGCGTTGGGGGTGGGCTGCTATCTGGGGCCAACGTCCTGGCTTTC.

The table lists this clonotype with many counts. The chain links TRBV9 to TRBJ1-1, with D perhaps matching TRBD1 (5 bases). This CDR3 spans 14 amino acids. Germline CDR1 is SGDLS and CDR2 is YYNGEE. V lost 1 base, J lost 6 bases, and 13 bases lay in between. CDR3 DNA sequence: TGTGCCAGCAGCGTAAGGGGTGGAAACGCTGAAGCTTTCTTT. It encodes CASSVRGGNAEAFF.

This clonotype was seen more than once but under ten times. V and J are TRBV29-1 and TRBJ1-5; D call uncertain. Germline lookup yields CDR1 SQVTM and CDR2 ANQGSEA. The CDR3 covers 12 residues. The V gene lost 5 bases and the J gene lost 7 bases, with 12 bases spanning the gap. The CDR3 region is CSVSDGGQPQHF. The CDR3 DNA reads TGCAGCGTTTCAGACGGCGGGCAGCCCCAGCATTTT.

The sample holds many counts of this clonotype. V gene TRBV5-5 combines with J gene TRBJ2-1; D is perhaps TRBD2 (6 bases). V was trimmed by 0 bases and J by 8 bases, leaving 15 bases between them. Germline-derived CDR1 and CDR2 are SGHKS and YYEKEE (reference sequence). The CDR3 totals 15 residues. Here the CDR3 reads CASSLDGGWGDEQFF. The DNA of the CDR3 is TGTGCCAGCAGCTTGGATGGGGGGTGGGGCGATGAGCAGTTCTTC.

V usage is TRBV5-1 and J usage is TRBJ2-3, with D possibly being TRBD2 (6 bases). V lost 8 bases to trimming and J lost 4 bases, with 14 bases between them. Germline CDR1 reads SGHRS; CDR2 reads YFSETQ. CDR3 length equals 13 residues. CDR3 bases: TGCGCCAGTAGCGCACGACTAGCAGATACGCAGTATTTT. Its protein is CASSARLADTQYF.

This clonotype was counted many times. V and J are TRBV27 and TRBJ2-3; 8 bases agree with TRBD2. Germline-derived CDR1 and CDR2 are MNHEY and SMNVEV (reference sequence). J was trimmed by 3 bases and V by 4 bases; bases with no gene match: 15. The CDR3 runs to 18 residues. The CDR3 DNA follows: TGTGCCAGCAGTTCCCCAAGGGGTGCGGGGGGCCCTACAGATACGCAGTATTTT. Translation: CASSSPRGAGGPTDTQYF.

This clonotype showed up many times. The V and J genes are TRBV11-2 and TRBJ2-7; maybe TRBD1 (6 bases). This CDR3 contains 13 residues. V lost 6 bases, J lost 0 bases, and 9 bases lay in between. The germline CDR1 and CDR2 sequences are SGHAT and FQNNGV. The chain's CDR3 is CASRGASSYEQYF. The CDR3 nucleotides read TGTGCCAGCAGGGGGGCCAGCTCCTACGAGCAGTACTTC. The entire variable domain, with the rest obtained from reference TRBV11-2 and TRBJ2-7, is as follows: EAGVAQSPRYKIIEKRQSVAFWCNPISGHATLYWYQQILGQGPKLLIQFQNNGVVDDSQLPKDRFSAERLKGVDSTLKIQPAKLEDSAVYLCASRGASSYEQYFGPGTRLTVT.

This clonotype was counted ten times or more. This chain uses TRBV18 with TRBJ2-7, with TRBD1 identical over 8 bases. This CDR3 spans 16 amino acids. Germline lookup yields CDR1 KGHSH and CDR2 LQKENI. Losses at the gene ends were 3 bases for V and 2 bases for J; bases not matched to a gene: 9. The CDR3 is CASSPSSGQAAYEQYF. DNA of the CDR3: TGTGCCAGCTCACCGTCGTCGGGACAGGCGGCCTACGAGCAGTACTTC.

The chain recombines TRBV7-2 with TRBJ2-2, with 14 bases matching TRBD2. V lost 3 bases, J lost 3 bases, and 9 bases stayed unmatched. CDR1 SGHTA and CDR2 FQGNSA come from the germline V gene. The CDR3 is 19 amino acids. The CDR3 loop is CASSLMGLAGVGDTGELFF. Written as DNA, the CDR3 is TGTGCCAGCAGCTTGATGGGACTAGCGGGAGTCGGGGACACCGGGGAGCTGTTTTTT.

This clonotype was seen at least ten times. The chain recombines TRBV29-1 with TRBJ2-3; no reliable D call. CDR1 is SQVTM and CDR2 is ANQGSEA in the germline V gene. V was pared by 0 bases and J by 6 bases, with 4 bases between. CDR3 length equals 11 residues. This CDR3 is CSVEDHDTQYF. For the CDR3, the DNA is TGCAGCGTTGAAGATCATGATACGCAGTATTTT.

This clonotype was seen at least ten times. This rearrangement joins TRBV11-1 to TRBJ2-4; 8 nucleotides match TRBD2. V dropped 2 bases and J dropped 0; count of bases not matched to a gene: 6. The CDR3 has 17 residues. The germline gives CDR1 SGHAT, CDR2 FQDESV (reference sequence). CDR3 DNA: TGTGCCAGCAGCTTAAGGCGGGAGGCCCTAGCCAAAAACATTCAGTACTTC. Its translation is CASSLRREALAKNIQYF.

In this sample, this clonotype turned up many times. V gene TRBV3-1 combines with J gene TRBJ2-2; the D gene is possibly TRBD2 (6 bases). Trimming removed 4 bases at V and 1 base at J, with 10 bases between. The CDR3 is 15 amino acids. Germline lookup yields CDR1 LGHDT and CDR2 YNNKEL (reference sequence). Here the CDR3 reads CASSPTRGNTGELFF. The DNA of the CDR3 is TGTGCCAGCAGCCCTACGCGGGGGAACACCGGGGAGCTGTTTTTT.

This clonotype appeared many times. The chain uses TRBV4-2 and TRBJ2-1, with TRBD2 identical over 10 bases. J lost 9 bases, V lost 3 bases, and 11 bases had no gene match. From germline, CDR1 is LGHNA and CDR2 YNFKEQ. The CDR3 loop spans 16 amino acids. CDR3 sequence (DNA): TGTGCCAGCAGCCATGAACCTAGCGGGAGAGGCGCTGAGCAGTTCTTC. Amino acids: CASSHEPSGRGAEQFF.

This clonotype was found many times. V is TRBV7-9 and J is TRBJ1-1; D may be TRBD1 (6 bases). CDR1 is SEHNR and CDR2 is FQNEAQ in the germline V gene (reference sequence). The CDR3 runs to 11 residues. V lost 5 bases to trimming and J lost 8 bases, with 9 bases between them. The chain's CDR3 is CASSPDREAFF. The CDR3 DNA reads TGTGCCAGCAGCCCTGACAGGGAAGCTTTCTTT. Looking up the rest from reference TRBV7-9 and TRBJ1-1 gives the full variable domain: DTGVSQNPRHKITKRGQNVTFRCDPISEHNRLYWYRQTLGQGPEFLTYFQNEAQLEKSRLLSDRFSAERPKGSFSTLEIQRTEQGDSAMYLCASSPDREAFFGQGTRLTVV.

Remarks on this clonotype: Possible read error: a much larger clone is one base away. This chain joins TRBV6-1 and TRBJ2-5; D is possibly TRBD1 (6 bases). The CDR3 is 16 residues long. Germline V CDR1 and CDR2: MNHNS, SASEGT. CDR3 loop: CANSDVWTEPKETQYF. The CDR3 nucleotides read TGTGCCAACAGTGACGTGTGGACAGAACCTAAAGAGACCCAGTACTTC.

As regards this clonotype: A much larger clone is a single base away; this may be a read error. In this CDR3 the conserved last residue, phenylalanine or tryptophan, is missing, so a read error is likely. It is unclear where the CDR3 begins or ends on the DNA, so no DNA is shown, and the CDR3 is as TCRdb lists it. The rearrangement uses TRBV15 and TRBJ1-1; TRBD1 is taken as the D call from the table, unchecked against the DNA. Germline loops: CDR1 LNHNV, CDR2 YYDKDF (reference sequence). Ends included, the CDR3 has 15 residues. CDR3 sequence: CATSTLRDKASVVFL.

This clonotype was seen at least ten times. The chain is built from TRBV20-1 and TRBJ1-2; tentative D call: TRBD1 (5 bases). Germline V gene sequence: CDR1 DFQATT, CDR2 SNEGSKA (reference sequence). The CDR3 runs 12 residues. Trimming shortened V by 3 bases and J by 2 bases, and 7 bases separated the two germline ends. The CDR3 region has the DNA TGCAGTGCTAGGGGGCAAAACTATGGCTACACCTTC. Translating it yields CSARGQNYGYTF.

This clonotype came up many times. V usage is TRBV20-1 and J usage is TRBJ2-7; TRBD2 matches at 11 bases. The CDR3 runs to 13 residues. V was clipped by 5 bases and J by 6 bases; unmatched bases: 6. Per germline, CDR1 DFQATT and CDR2 SNEGSKA (reference sequence). The DNA for the CDR3 is TGCAGTGCTTTTAGCGGGAGGGCCTTCGAGCAGTACTTC. Translation gives CSAFSGRAFEQYF.

This clonotype was seen only a few times. V usage is TRBV20-1 and J usage is TRBJ2-2, with 12 nucleotides matching TRBD2. The CDR3 length is 15 residues. Trimming removed 3 bases from V and 6 bases from J; junction bases left unmatched: 5. From germline, CDR1 is DFQATT and CDR2 SNEGSKA (reference sequence). The CDR3 region is CSARRLAGESGELFF. Written as DNA, the CDR3 is TGCAGTGCTAGGAGACTAGCGGGAGAATCCGGGGAGCTGTTTTTT.

This clonotype came up many times. The chain recombines TRBV20-1 with TRBJ2-3; D unclear. Germline assignment: CDR1 DFQATT and CDR2 SNEGSKA (reference sequence). V shed 3 bases and J shed 4 bases, with 17 bases lying between them. The CDR3 extends over 15 amino acids. This CDR3 is CSASGRLAGADTQYF. CDR3 sequence (DNA): TGCAGTGCTAGCGGGCGATTAGCCGGTGCAGATACGCAGTATTTT.

In this sample, this clonotype turned up once. This chain uses TRBV27 with TRBJ2-5; 9 nucleotides agree with TRBD1. From germline, CDR1 is MNHEY and CDR2 SMNVEV (reference sequence). This CDR3 region has 15 residues. V dropped 1 base and J dropped 5; count of bases not matched to a gene: 5. The CDR3 loop is CASSLWGQGGETQYF. CDR3 DNA: TGTGCCAGCAGTTTATGGGGACAGGGAGGGGAGACCCAGTACTTC.

This clonotype was seen many times. The V call is TRBV29-1, the J call TRBJ1-5, with 7 bases identical to TRBD1. This CDR3 is 13 amino acids long. In germline, CDR1 is SQVTM, CDR2 ANQGSEA. V lost 7 bases and J lost 6; bases outside the gene matches: 9. CDR3 amino acids: CSATGHRGQPQHF. The DNA for the CDR3 is TGCAGCGCGACAGGGCATCGGGGTCAGCCCCAGCATTTT.

J is TRBJ2-1 and V is TRBV11-2, with TRBD2 matching 10 bases. CDR3 size: 15 residues. V trimming: 5 bases; J trimming: 6 bases; junction bases outside the gene matches: 7. Looked up from germline, CDR1 is SGHAT and CDR2 is FQNNGV. The CDR3 bases are TGTGCCAGCAGCCCTACTAGCGGGGCCTTCAATGAGCAGTTCTTC. It specifies CASSPTSGAFNEQFF.

This clonotype was found a few times. The chain recombines TRBV12-3 or TRBV12-4 with TRBJ1-2, with 7 bases fitting TRBD1. The CDR3 has 13 amino acids. J was trimmed by 4 bases and V by 6 bases; bases with no gene match: 5. The CDR3 reads CASSWAGGYGYTF. The CDR3 DNA reads TGTGCCAGCAGCTGGGCAGGGGGCTATGGCTACACCTTC.

In this sample, this clonotype turned up many times. The genes are TRBV7-9 and TRBJ1-2; D may be TRBD1 (6 bases). This CDR3 contains 15 residues. Germline V lookup: CDR1 SEHNR, CDR2 FQNEAQ (reference sequence). V was trimmed by 0 bases and J by 5 bases, leaving 13 bases between them. CDR3 in DNA: TGTGCCAGCAGCTTAGCGGCTACAGGGTCGTATGGCTACACCTTC. It codes for CASSLAATGSYGYTF.